The 9 T cell receptor beta chains presented below share a single source sample, sequenced in a study of cytomegalovirus exposure and HLA in healthy donors. TCRdb keeps only in-frame clones here, not all; method: immunoSEQ multiplex PCR. The data contain 92,000 or so clones, 96% of them seen just once; the ten biggest clones take up roughly 0.82%. Material for sequencing was PBMCs. The receptors were gathered from a man aged 18 to 35 in good health and CMV-seronegative.

V usage is TRBV11-3 and J usage is TRBJ2-1, with D uncertain. V was cut by 5 bases and J by 5 bases, with 4 bases left in between. CDR1 is SGHNT, CDR2 YENEEA, per germline. The CDR3 is made up of 11 amino acids. The CDR3 sequence: CASSPDNEQFF. The DNA for the CDR3 is TGTGCCAGCAGCCCCGACAATGAGCAGTTCTTC.

This sequence joins TRBV6-1 and TRBJ2-5, with 9 bases lining up with TRBD1. The V gene's germline CDR1 is MNHNS and CDR2 SASEGT. V trimming: 6 bases; J trimming: 6 bases; junction bases outside the gene matches: 17. The CDR3 loop spans 17 amino acids. Here the CDR3 DNA reads TGTGCCAGCAGAGAAACGCCGGGACAGGGTCTGTCTAAGACCCAGTACTTC. Translated, it gives CASRETPGQGLSKTQYF.

V usage is TRBV4-1 and J usage is TRBJ2-5; possibly TRBD1 for D (6 bases). The CDR3 extends over 16 amino acids. Germline V gene sequence: CDR1 MGHRA, CDR2 YSYEKL. The ends were cut back, 0 bases at V and 2 bases at J, with 13 bases in the middle. As DNA, the CDR3 is TGCGCCAGCAGCCAAGATCCCAGGGGTATACAAGAGACCCAGTACTTC. Translation gives CASSQDPRGIQETQYF.

This rearrangement joins TRBV29-1 to TRBJ1-4; no clear D. The V gene's germline CDR1 is SQVTM and CDR2 ANQGSEA. V was pared by 7 bases and J by 4 bases, with 16 bases between. The CDR3 is 14 amino acids. The CDR3 is CSAAVAGLNEKLFF. The DNA for the CDR3 is TGCAGCGCCGCCGTGGCAGGCCTTAATGAAAAACTGTTTTTT.

The rearrangement uses TRBV5-1 and TRBJ1-1; D is unclear. The CDR3 totals 12 residues. Germline CDR1 reads SGHRS; CDR2 reads YFSETQ. The V gene lost 7 bases and the J gene lost 7 bases, with 14 bases spanning the gap. DNA for the CDR3: TGCGCCAGCGGGGTTTCGGCGGGTGAAGCTTTCTTT. Amino acid sequence: CASGVSAGEAFF. Using reference TRBV5-1 and TRBJ1-1 for the parts outside the CDR3, the full variable domain is KAGVTQTPRYLIKTRGQQVTLSCSPISGHRSVSWYQQTPGQGLQFLFEYFSETQRNKGNFPGRFSGRQFSNSRSEMNVSTLELGDSALYLCASGVSAGEAFFGQGTRLTVV.

The chain couples TRBV5-1 to TRBJ1-1, with D possibly being TRBD1 (6 bases). V lost 3 bases, J lost 3 bases, and 9 bases lay in between. Looked up from germline, CDR1 is SGHRS and CDR2 is YFSETQ. This CDR3 has 13 residues. Here the CDR3 reads CASSSTGYTEAFF. CDR3 in DNA: TGCGCCAGCAGCTCAACAGGGTACACTGAAGCTTTCTTT.

The V and J genes are TRBV5-1 and TRBJ2-3, with 12 bases aligning to TRBD2. V dropped 4 bases and J dropped 6; count of bases not matched to a gene: 9. Germline V gene lookup returns CDR1 SGHRS and CDR2 YFSETQ. The length of the CDR3 is 16 residues. CDR3: CASSQATSGSVDTQYF. The CDR3, as DNA: TGCGCCAGCAGCCAAGCGACTAGCGGGAGTGTGGATACGCAGTATTTT.

The V call is TRBV9, the J call TRBJ2-6; TRBD2 might be the D (6 bases). The V end was cut by 0 bases, the J end by 3 bases, with 16 bases between. Per the germline V gene, CDR1 is SGDLS and CDR2 is YYNGEE. This CDR3 region has 18 residues. The CDR3: CASSVAMRDIDGANVLTF. DNA for the CDR3: TGTGCCAGCAGCGTAGCAATGCGGGATATAGATGGGGCCAACGTCCTGACTTTC.

This rearrangement joins TRBV5-8 to TRBJ2-1, with TRBD2 identical over 14 bases. The CDR3 is 16 residues long. The germline CDR1 and CDR2 sequences are SGHTS and YDEGEE. V was clipped by 4 bases and J by 8 bases; unmatched bases: 8. CDR3 sequence: CASSRPGLAGAHEQFF. CDR3 DNA: TGTGCCAGCAGCCGACCGGGACTAGCGGGAGCCCATGAGCAGTTCTTC.